What follows describes a single T cell receptor (beta chain). The data were produced by immunoSEQ multiplex PCR, yet TCRdb's version contains in-frame clones alone and is incomplete. The table includes about 68,000 clones, about 90% detected once. This CDR3 contains 13 residues. Deletions cut 2 bases from V and 0 bases from J, with 6 bases between. Germline loops: CDR1 SGDLS, CDR2 YYNGEE. These data belong to a study of OX40 agonist ivuxolimab in advanced cancers. The sequences come from CD4+ or CD8+ T cells sorted from blood, collected in a trial of the OX40 agonist ivuxolimab. The TCR sequence derives from an adult with an advanced solid tumor such as melanoma, head and neck, liver or kidney cancer. The rearrangement joins TRBV9 to TRBJ2-7, with D unclear. The CDR3 protein is CASSVQDSYEQYF. The DNA of the CDR3 is TGTGCCAGCAGCGTTCAGGACTCCTACGAGCAGTACTTC. Based on the CDR3 plus reference TRBV9 and TRBJ2-7, the full variable domain is DSGVTQTPKHLITATGQRVTLRCSPRSGDLSVYWYQQSLDQGLQFLIQYYNGEERAKGNILERFSAQQFPDLHSELNLSSLELGDSALYFCASSVQDSYEQYFGPGTRLTVT.